These 2 T cell receptor beta chains were sequenced from one sample in a study of PD-1 blockade in classical Hodgkin lymphoma. Relapse after autologous stem cell transplantation occurred in every patient, and brentuximab vedotin exposure varied. The protocol was immunoSEQ multiplex PCR, while the TCRdb copy is restricted to in-frame clones and leaves out a portion. The sample contains some 17,000 clones, 82% of which appear only once. The sequenced sample was peripheral blood mononuclear cells (PBMCs), obtained before the second cycle of nivolumab. The receptors were sampled from a human donor with classical Hodgkin lymphoma.

The chain joins TRBV18 to TRBJ2-5, with no clear D. This CDR3 comprises 13 residues. CDR1 KGHSH and CDR2 LQKENI come from the germline V gene. Trimming stripped 3 bases from V and 2 bases from J, with 7 bases between. CDR3 residues: CASSPGAQETQYF. The DNA of the CDR3 is TGTGCCAGCTCACCCGGAGCTCAAGAGACCCAGTACTTC.

This clone was detected once. The J gene is TRBJ1-1, the V gene TRBV18; D uncertain. Germline V gene sequence: CDR1 KGHSH, CDR2 LQKENI. The CDR3 loop spans 14 amino acids. V lost 4 bases and J 1 base, leaving 10 bases between the germline ends. CDR3 in amino acids: CASSQERANTEAFF. The CDR3 DNA follows: TGTGCCAGCTCACAAGAAAGGGCGAACACTGAAGCTTTCTTT.